One and the same sample provided the 3 T cell receptor beta chains below, sequenced in a study of T cell responses to AZD1222 COVID-19 vaccine. Assay: immunoSEQ multiplex PCR; the TCRdb copy retains only in-frame clones and omits some. Of about 35,000 clones listed, just over 85% are singletons. Sequences were derived from peripheral blood, sampled 28 days after the second AZD1222 dose. The origin of the receptors is an adult who received the AZD1222 COVID-19 vaccine.

This clone was recorded a few times. The V call is TRBV14, the J call TRBJ1-1; D gene uncertain. V shed 5 bases and J shed 8 bases, with 15 bases lying between them. This CDR3 region has 13 residues. Germline V gene lookup returns CDR1 SGHDN and CDR2 FVKESK. CDR3 in DNA: TGTGCCAGCAGCGAATGGACGGAACTCGAAGCTTTCTTT. Protein sequence: CASSEWTELEAFF.

This chain connects TRBV13 to TRBJ2-2; 9 bases line up with TRBD1. Germline CDR1 PRHDT, CDR2 FYEKMQ (reference sequence). Trimming cost V 5 bases and J 2 bases; bases outside gene matches: 6. The CDR3 spans 16 residues. The CDR3 nucleotides are TGTGCCAGCAGCCTATACAGGGGGCGAAACACCGGGGAGCTGTTTTTT. Translated: CASSLYRGRNTGELFF.

The genes are TRBV3-1 (or the pseudogene TRBV3-2) and TRBJ2-7; D is perhaps TRBD1 (5 bases). V lost 5 bases and J 7 bases, leaving 9 bases between the germline ends. Germline CDR1 and CDR2: LGHDT and YNNKEL (reference sequence). The CDR3 extends over 11 amino acids. The CDR3 reads CASSSSGEQYF. CDR3 in DNA: TGTGCCAGCAGCTCCTCAGGGGAGCAGTACTTC.